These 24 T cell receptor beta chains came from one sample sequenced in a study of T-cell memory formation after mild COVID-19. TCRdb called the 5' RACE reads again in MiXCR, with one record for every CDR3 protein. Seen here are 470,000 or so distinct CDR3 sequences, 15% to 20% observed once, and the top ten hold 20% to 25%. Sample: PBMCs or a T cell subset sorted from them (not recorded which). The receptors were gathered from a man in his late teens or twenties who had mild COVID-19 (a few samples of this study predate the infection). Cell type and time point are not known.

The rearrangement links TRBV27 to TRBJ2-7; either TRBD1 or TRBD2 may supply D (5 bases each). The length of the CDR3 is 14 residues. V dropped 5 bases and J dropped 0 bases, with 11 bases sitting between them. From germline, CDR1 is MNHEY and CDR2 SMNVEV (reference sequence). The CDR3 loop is CASSHGTASYEQYF. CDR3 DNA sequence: TGTGCCAGCAGTCACGGGACGGCCTCCTACGAGCAGTACTTC.

CDR3: CSADRPLATEAFF. CDR3 DNA sequence: TGCAGCGCCGACCGTCCTTTGGCCACTGAAGCTTTCTTT. V gene TRBV29-1 combines with J gene TRBJ1-1; D gene unclear. CDR3 length: 13 amino acids. Per germline, CDR1 SQVTM and CDR2 ANQGSEA. V was pared by 7 bases and J by 4 bases, with 16 bases between.

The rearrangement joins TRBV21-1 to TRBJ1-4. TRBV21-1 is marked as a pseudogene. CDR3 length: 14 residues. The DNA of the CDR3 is TGTGCCAGGGGCCTTGGGGAGGTTAGTGAAAAACTGTTTTTT. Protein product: CARGLGEVSEKLFF.

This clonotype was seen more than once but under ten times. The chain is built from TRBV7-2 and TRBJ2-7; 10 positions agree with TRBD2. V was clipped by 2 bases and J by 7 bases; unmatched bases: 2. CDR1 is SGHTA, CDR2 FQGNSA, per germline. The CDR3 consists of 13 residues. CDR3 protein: CASSLTSGKEQYF. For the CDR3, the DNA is TGTGCCAGCAGCTTAACTAGCGGGAAAGAGCAGTACTTC.

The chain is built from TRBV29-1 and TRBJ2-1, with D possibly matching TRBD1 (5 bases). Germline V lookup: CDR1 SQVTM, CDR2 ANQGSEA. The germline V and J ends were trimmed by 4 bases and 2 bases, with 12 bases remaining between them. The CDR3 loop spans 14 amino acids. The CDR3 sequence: CSVVAADTYNEQFF. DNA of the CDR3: TGCAGCGTTGTGGCCGCGGACACCTACAATGAGCAGTTCTTC.

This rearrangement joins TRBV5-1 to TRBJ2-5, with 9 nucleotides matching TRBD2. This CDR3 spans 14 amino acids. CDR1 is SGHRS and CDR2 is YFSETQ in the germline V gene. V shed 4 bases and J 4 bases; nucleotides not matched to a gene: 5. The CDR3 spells CASSTSTSGETQYF. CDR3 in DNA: TGCGCCAGCAGCACCTCGACTAGCGGAGAGACCCAGTACTTC.

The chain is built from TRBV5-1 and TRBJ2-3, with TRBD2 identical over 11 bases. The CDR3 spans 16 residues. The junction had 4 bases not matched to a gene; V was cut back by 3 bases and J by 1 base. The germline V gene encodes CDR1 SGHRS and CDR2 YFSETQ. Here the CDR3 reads CASSSGTSGRTDTQYF. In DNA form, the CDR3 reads TGCGCCAGCAGCTCCGGGACTAGCGGACGCACAGATACGCAGTATTTT.

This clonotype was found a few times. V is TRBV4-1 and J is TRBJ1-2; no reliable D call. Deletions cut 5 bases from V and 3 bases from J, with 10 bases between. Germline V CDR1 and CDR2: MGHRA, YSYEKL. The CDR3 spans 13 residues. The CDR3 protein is CASSSTRYYGYTF. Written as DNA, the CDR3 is TGCGCCAGCAGCTCGACTAGATACTATGGCTACACCTTC.

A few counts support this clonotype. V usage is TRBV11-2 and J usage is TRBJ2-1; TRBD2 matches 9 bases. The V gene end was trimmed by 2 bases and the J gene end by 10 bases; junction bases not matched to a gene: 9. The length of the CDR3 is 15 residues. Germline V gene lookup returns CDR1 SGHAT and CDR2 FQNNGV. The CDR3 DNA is TGTGCCAGCAGCTTATCTGCGGGGGGGTGGGAGGAGCAGTTCTTC. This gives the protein CASSLSAGGWEEQFF.

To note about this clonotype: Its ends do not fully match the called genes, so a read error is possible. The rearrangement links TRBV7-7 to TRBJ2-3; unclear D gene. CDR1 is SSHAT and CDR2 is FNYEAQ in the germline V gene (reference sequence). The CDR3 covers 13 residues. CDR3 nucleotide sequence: TGTGCTAGCAGCTCGACCCGGTTGGATACGCAGTATTTT. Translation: CASSSTRLDTQYF.

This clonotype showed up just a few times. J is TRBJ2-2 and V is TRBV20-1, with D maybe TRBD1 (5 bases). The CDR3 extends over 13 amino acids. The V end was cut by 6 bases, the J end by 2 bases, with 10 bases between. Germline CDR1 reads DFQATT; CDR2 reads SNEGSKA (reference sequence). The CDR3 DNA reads TGCAGTGCCGGACGGACAAACACCGGGGAGCTGTTTTTT. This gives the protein CSAGRTNTGELFF.

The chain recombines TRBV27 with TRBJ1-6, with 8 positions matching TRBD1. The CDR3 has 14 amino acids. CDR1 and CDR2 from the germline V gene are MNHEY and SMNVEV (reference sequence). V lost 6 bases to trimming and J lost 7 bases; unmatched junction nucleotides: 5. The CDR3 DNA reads TGTGCCAGCAGGACAGGGGCGTCCAATTCACCCCTCCACTTT. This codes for CASRTGASNSPLHF.

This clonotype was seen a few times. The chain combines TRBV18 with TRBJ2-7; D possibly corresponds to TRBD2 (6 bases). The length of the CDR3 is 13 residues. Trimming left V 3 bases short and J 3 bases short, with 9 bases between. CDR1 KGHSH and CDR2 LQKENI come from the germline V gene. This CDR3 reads CASSPREDYEQYF. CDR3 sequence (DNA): TGTGCCAGCTCACCTAGGGAGGACTACGAGCAGTACTTC.

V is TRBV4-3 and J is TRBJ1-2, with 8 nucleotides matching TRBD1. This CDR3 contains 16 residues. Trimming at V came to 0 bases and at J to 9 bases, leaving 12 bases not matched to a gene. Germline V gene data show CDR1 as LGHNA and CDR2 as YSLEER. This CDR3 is CASSQDQTGVGGSYTF. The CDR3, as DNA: TGCGCCAGCAGCCAAGACCAGACAGGGGTCGGCGGTAGCTACACCTTC.

CDR3 sequence: CASRDRVRSSSYNSPLHF. The CDR3 nucleotides are TGTGCCAGCAGGGACAGGGTCCGATCAAGCTCCTATAATTCACCCCTCCACTTT. The V and J genes are TRBV6-5 and TRBJ1-6; 8 bases map to TRBD1. The V gene end was trimmed by 6 bases and the J gene end by 0 bases; junction bases not matched to a gene: 10. The germline V gene encodes CDR1 MNHEY and CDR2 SVGAGI. CDR3 length equals 18 residues.

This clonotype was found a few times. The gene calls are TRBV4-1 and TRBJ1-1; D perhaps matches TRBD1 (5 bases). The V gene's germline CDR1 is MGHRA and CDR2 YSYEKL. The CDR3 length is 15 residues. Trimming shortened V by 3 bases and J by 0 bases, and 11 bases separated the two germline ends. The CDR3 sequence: CASSHLGPLNTEAFF. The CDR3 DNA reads TGCGCCAGCAGCCACTTGGGACCATTGAACACTGAAGCTTTCTTT.

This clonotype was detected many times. The CDR3: CASSLPGGDYGYTF. CDR3 in DNA: TGCGCCAGCAGCCTCCCGGGGGGGGACTATGGCTACACCTTC. The chain joins TRBV5-1 to TRBJ1-2, with a possible D match to TRBD1 (5 bases). CDR3 length: 14 residues. V was pared by 4 bases and J by 3 bases, with 13 bases between. Germline V CDR1 and CDR2: SGHRS, YFSETQ.

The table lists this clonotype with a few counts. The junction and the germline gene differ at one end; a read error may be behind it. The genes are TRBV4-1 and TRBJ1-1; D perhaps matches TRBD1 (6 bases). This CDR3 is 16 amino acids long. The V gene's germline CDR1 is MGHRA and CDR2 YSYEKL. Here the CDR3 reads CASRQRGASGNTEAFF. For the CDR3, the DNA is TGCGCCAGCCGCCAGCGGGGGGCATCCGGGAACACTGAAGCTTTCTTT.

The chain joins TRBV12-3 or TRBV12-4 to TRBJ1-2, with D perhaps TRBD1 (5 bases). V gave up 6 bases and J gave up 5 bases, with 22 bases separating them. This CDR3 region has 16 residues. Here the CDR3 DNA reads TGTGCCAGCAGCGCAAGCCCTCGGGCGTGGGGGTATGGCTACACCTTC. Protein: CASSASPRAWGYGYTF.

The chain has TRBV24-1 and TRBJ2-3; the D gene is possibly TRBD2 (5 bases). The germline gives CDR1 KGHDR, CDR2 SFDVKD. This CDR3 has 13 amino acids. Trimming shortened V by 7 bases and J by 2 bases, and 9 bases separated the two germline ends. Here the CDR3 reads CATSARVTDTQYF. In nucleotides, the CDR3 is TGTGCCACCAGCGCGAGGGTCACAGATACGCAGTATTTT.

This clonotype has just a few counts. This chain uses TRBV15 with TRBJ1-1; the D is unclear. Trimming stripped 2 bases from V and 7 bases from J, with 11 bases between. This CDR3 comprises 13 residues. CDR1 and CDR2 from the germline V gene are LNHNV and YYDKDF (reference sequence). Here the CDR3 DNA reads TGTGCCACCAGCAGAACAGTTTCCGTTGAAGCTTTCTTT. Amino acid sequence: CATSRTVSVEAFF.

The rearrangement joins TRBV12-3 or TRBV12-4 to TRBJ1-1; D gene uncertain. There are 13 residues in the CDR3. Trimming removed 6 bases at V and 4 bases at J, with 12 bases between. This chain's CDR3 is CASSPRAGTEAFF. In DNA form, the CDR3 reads TGTGCCAGCAGCCCTCGGGCCGGCACTGAAGCTTTCTTT.

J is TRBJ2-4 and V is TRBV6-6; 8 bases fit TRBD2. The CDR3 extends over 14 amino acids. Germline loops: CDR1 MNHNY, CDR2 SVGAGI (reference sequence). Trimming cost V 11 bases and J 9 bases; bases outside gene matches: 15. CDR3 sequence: CAHQDGPSGGIQYF. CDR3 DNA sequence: TGTGCCCACCAGGATGGCCCAAGCGGGGGCATTCAGTACTTC.

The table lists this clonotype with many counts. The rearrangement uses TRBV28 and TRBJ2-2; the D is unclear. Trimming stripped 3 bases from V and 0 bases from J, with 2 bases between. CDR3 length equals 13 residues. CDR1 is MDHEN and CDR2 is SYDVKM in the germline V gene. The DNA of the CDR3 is TGTGCCAGCAGTTTCCCGAACACCGGGGAGCTGTTTTTT. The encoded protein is CASSFPNTGELFF. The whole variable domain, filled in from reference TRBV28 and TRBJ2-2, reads DVKVTQSSRYLVKRTGEKVFLECVQDMDHENMFWYRQDPGLGLRLIYFSYDVKMKEKGDIPEGYSVSREKKERFSLILESASTNQTSMYLCASSFPNTGELFFGEGSRLTVL.